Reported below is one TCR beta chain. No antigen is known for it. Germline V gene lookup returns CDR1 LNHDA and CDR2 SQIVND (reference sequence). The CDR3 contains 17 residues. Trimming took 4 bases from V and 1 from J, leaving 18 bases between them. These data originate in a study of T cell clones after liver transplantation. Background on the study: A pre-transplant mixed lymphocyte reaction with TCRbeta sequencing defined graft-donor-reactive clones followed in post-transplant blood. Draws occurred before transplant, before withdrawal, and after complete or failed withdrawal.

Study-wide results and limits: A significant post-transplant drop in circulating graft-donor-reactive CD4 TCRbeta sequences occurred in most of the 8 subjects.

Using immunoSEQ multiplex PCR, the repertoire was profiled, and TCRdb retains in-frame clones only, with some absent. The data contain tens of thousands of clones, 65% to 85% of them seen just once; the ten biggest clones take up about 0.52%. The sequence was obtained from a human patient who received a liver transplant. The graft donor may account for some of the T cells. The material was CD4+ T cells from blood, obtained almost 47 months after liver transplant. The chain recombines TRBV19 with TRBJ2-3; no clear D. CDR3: CASSKVEVKTRTDTQYF. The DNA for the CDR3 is TGTGCCAGTAGTAAGGTCGAGGTAAAGACACGCACAGATACGCAGTATTTT.